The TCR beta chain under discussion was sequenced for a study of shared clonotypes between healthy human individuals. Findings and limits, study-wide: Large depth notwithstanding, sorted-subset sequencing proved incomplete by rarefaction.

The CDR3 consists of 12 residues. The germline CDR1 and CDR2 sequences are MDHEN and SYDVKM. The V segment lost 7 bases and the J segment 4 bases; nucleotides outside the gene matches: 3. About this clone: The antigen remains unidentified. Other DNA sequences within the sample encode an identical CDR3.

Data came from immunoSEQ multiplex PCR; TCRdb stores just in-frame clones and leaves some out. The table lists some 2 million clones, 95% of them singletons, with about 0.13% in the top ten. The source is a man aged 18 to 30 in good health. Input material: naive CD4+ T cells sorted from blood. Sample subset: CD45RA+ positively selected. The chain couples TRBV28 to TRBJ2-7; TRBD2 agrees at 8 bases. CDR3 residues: CASNSGSYEQYF. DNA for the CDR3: TGTGCCAGCAACAGCGGGAGTTACGAGCAGTACTTC.